The 2 T cell receptor beta chains below come from one sample, sequenced in a study of T cells in Graves' hyperthyroidism and ophthalmopathy. TCR beta CDR3 regions were amplified from RNA. The primer set for the first-round RT-PCR of the TCR CDR3 was HTBI. TCRdb redid the calling of the multiplex PCR reads with MiXCR, one entry per CDR3 protein. The sample includes 550,000 to 700,000 distinct CDR3 sequences, 46% of them seen just once. The specimen sequenced was peripheral blood or thyroid tissue (not recorded which). These receptors came from an adult woman with Graves' disease, either hyperthyroidism or ophthalmopathy (not recorded which).

The chain links TRBV28 to TRBJ1-1, with D possibly matching TRBD1 (5 bases). Deletions cut 7 bases from V and 1 base from J, with 13 bases between. Germline V CDR1 and CDR2: MDHEN, SYDVKM. The CDR3 totals 14 residues. CDR3: CASNLTGTNTEAFF. Written as DNA, the CDR3 is TGTGCCAGCAACCTAACAGGAACGAACACTGAAGCTTTCTTT.

The rearrangement joins TRBV10-2 to TRBJ2-7; unclear D gene. The germline V gene encodes CDR1 WSHSY and CDR2 SAAADI. With 0 bases removed from V and 3 bases from J, the gap between germline ends came to 9 bases. There are 14 residues in the CDR3. The DNA for the CDR3 is TGCGCCAGCAGTGAGTCGACAACCGTCTACGAGCAGTACTTC. Residues: CASSESTTVYEQYF.